Here is one T cell receptor beta chain with its context. Per the original methods: Scientists estimated how many nucleated cells there were by amplifying reference gene primers. Using immunoSEQ multiplex PCR, the repertoire was profiled, and TCRdb retains in-frame clones only, with some absent. V, J and clone size are those of that table, while D and trimming were read from the DNA. The profile covers 210,000 or so clones, with about 91% appearing a single time and around 4.8% taken by the ten largest. The sample comes from a study of blood T cell repertoires in COVID-19. Study overall: The United States, Italy and Spain supplied acute and convalescent COVID-19 samples. Nucleic acid was either cDNA or gDNA, and it came from T cells, B-cell-depleted T cells, or PBMCs.

CDR1 is SGHRS, CDR2 YFSETQ, per germline. The CDR3 extends over 15 amino acids. Trimming pared 1 base from V and 3 bases from J, leaving 11 bases between. Sequencing was done on a sample of peripheral blood. The TCR originated in a woman aged 40 to 50 with acute or convalescent COVID-19. The chain couples TRBV5-1 to TRBJ1-3; unclear D gene. In DNA, the CDR3 is TGCGCCAGCAGCTTGTCCCCGACTGGTGGAAACACCATATATTTT. It specifies CASSLSPTGGNTIYF.